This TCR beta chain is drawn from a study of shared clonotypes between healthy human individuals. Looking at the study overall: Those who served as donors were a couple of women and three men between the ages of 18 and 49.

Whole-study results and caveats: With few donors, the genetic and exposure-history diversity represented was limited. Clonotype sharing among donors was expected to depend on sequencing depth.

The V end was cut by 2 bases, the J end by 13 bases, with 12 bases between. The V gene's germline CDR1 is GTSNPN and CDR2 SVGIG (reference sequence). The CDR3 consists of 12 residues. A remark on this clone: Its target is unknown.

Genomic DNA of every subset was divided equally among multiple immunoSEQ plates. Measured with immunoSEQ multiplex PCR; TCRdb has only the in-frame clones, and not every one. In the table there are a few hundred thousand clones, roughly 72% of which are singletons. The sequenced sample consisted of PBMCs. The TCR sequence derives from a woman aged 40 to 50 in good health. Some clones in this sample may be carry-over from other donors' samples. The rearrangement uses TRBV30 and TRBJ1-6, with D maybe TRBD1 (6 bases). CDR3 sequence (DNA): TGTGCCTGGAGTTCACCGAGGGGGCCCCTCCACTTT. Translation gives CAWSSPRGPLHF.